This T cell receptor beta chain came from a study of cytomegalovirus exposure and HLA in healthy donors. PCR used 60 Vbeta primers and 13 Jbeta primers. Repertoires were generated with immunoSEQ multiplex PCR, while TCRdb's copy carries only in-frame clones and drops some. This sample has 150,000 to 200,000 clones, with 79% found just once. The CDR3 runs 12 residues. V gave up 5 bases and J gave up 7 bases, with 8 bases separating them. Germline values: CDR1 SGHNT, CDR2 YENEEA. The sequenced sample was PBMCs. The J gene is TRBJ2-2, the V gene TRBV11-3; D not certain. This sequence originates from a woman aged 25 to 39 in good health and CMV-seropositive. Written as DNA, the CDR3 is TGTGCCAGCAGCCCTCTCTTCGGGGAGCTGTTTTTT. This translates into CASSPLFGELFF.